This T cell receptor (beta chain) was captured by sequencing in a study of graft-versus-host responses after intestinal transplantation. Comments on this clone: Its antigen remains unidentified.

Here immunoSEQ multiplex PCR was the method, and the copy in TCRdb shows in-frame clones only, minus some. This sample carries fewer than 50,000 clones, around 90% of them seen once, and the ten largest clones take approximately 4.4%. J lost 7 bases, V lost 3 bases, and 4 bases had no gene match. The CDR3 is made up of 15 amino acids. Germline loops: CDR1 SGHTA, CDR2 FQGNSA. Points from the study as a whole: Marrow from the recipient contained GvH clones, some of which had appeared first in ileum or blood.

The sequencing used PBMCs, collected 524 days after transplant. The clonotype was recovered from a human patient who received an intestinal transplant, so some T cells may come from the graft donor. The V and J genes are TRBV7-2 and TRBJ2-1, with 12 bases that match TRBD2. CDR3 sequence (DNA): TGTGCCAGCAGCTTGGCTAGCGGGAGGGTAAATGAGCAGTTCTTC. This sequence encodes CASSLASGRVNEQFF.